This is a list of T cell receptor beta chains from one sample in a study of T cells in tumors after PD-1 blockade. The assay was immunoSEQ multiplex PCR, and TCRdb's table has in-frame clones only and misses some. Seen here are fewer than 9,000 clones, 50% to 65% observed once, and the top ten hold 4.5% to 5%. The sample consisted of tumor tissue, taken after anti-PD-1 treatment. These receptor sequences come from a human donor with basal cell carcinoma. CDR3s include the opening cysteine and the closing phenylalanine or tryptophan. D genes are given only for firm matches. The listing skips clone size in some rows; elsewhere it reads once, few, many or a size class.

V: TRBV9; size: -; D: TRBD1; J: TRBJ1-1; CDR3: CASSSQGTNTEAFF; DNA: TGTGCCAGCAGCTCACAGGGGACCAACACTGAAGCTTTCTTT
V: TRBV20-1; size: -; D: -; J: TRBJ1-1; CDR3: CSASIFGEAFF; DNA: TGCAGTGCTAGCATTTTCGGTGAAGCTTTCTTT
V: TRBV7-2; size: -; D: -; J: TRBJ2-1; CDR3: CASSLGGGYNEQFF; DNA: TGTGCCAGCAGCTTAGGAGGGGGTTACAATGAGCAGTTCTTC
V: TRBV19; size: -; D: -; J: TRBJ2-6; CDR3: CASSMGLSGANVLTF; DNA: TGTGCCAGTAGTATGGGCTTGTCTGGGGCCAACGTCCTGACTTTC
V: TRBV12-3/TRBV12-4; size: -; D: -; J: TRBJ2-1; CDR3: CASSAPNEQFF; DNA: TGTGCCAGCAGTGCCCCCAATGAGCAGTTCTTC
V: TRBV19; size: -; D: -; J: TRBJ1-1; CDR3: CASTHRVRNTEAFF; DNA: TGTGCCAGTACTCACAGGGTTAGGAACACTGAAGCTTTCTTT
V: TRBV30; size: -; D: -; J: TRBJ2-5; CDR3: CACQGFLEETQYF; DNA: TGTGCCTGCCAGGGGTTTTTGGAAGAGACCCAGTACTTC
V: TRBV29-1; size: -; D: -; J: TRBJ1-1; CDR3: CSVEERSAYTEAFF; DNA: TGCAGCGTTGAAGAAAGGTCAGCGTACACTGAAGCTTTCTTT
V: TRBV10-3; size: -; D: TRBD2; J: TRBJ2-3; CDR3: CAISGGAGDTQYF; DNA: TGTGCCATTAGCGGGGGGGCCGGGGATACGCAGTATTTT
V: TRBV3-1/TRBV3-2; size: -; D: -; J: TRBJ1-2; CDR3: CASSQGEGYYGYTF; DNA: TGTGCCAGCAGCCAAGGTGAAGGGTACTATGGCTACACCTTC
V: TRBV7-9; size: -; D: TRBD1; J: TRBJ1-2; CDR3: CASSSPEDRVNYGYTF; DNA: TGTGCCAGCAGCTCACCAGAGGACAGGGTTAACTATGGCTACACCTTC
V: TRBV3-1/TRBV3-2; size: -; D: -; J: TRBJ2-5; CDR3: CASSHSGKGETQYF; DNA: TGTGCCAGCAGCCACTCTGGAAAGGGGGAGACCCAGTACTTC
V: TRBV29-1; size: -; D: -; J: TRBJ2-7; CDR3: CSVPKGGSYEQYF; DNA: TGCAGCGTCCCAAAGGGCGGCTCCTACGAGCAGTACTTC
V: TRBV23-1; size: -; D: -; J: TRBJ1-2; CDR3: CASSQGAGNYGYTF; DNA: TGCGCCAGCAGTCAAGGTGCAGGGAACTATGGCTACACCTTC
V: TRBV9; size: -; D: TRBD1; J: TRBJ1-4; CDR3: CASSATGGANEKLFF; DNA: TGTGCCAGCAGCGCCACAGGGGGCGCGAATGAAAAACTGTTTTTT
V: TRBV19; size: -; D: -; J: TRBJ1-3; CDR3: CASRLDRSSGNTIYF; DNA: TGTGCCAGTAGGCTTGACAGGAGCTCTGGAAACACCATATATTTT
V: TRBV2; size: -; D: -; J: TRBJ1-2; CDR3: CASSEQGRGYTF; DNA: TGTGCCAGCAGTGAACAGGGAAGAGGCTACACCTTC
V: TRBV18; size: -; D: -; J: TRBJ1-1; CDR3: CASSLRGDGQAFF; DNA: TGTGCCAGCTCACTCCGCGGGGATGGCCAAGCTTTCTTT
V: TRBV3-1/TRBV3-2; size: -; D: TRBD1; J: TRBJ2-5; CDR3: CASSRTGVWETQYF; DNA: TGTGCCAGCAGCAGGACAGGGGTATGGGAGACCCAGTACTTC
V: TRBV29-1; size: -; D: -; J: TRBJ2-3; CDR3: CSVGGYILTASTDTQYF; DNA: TGCAGCGTTGGAGGGTATATACTGACAGCTAGCACAGATACGCAGTATTTT
V: TRBV6-1; size: large; D: -; J: TRBJ1-5; CDR3: CASSERGGAWQPQHF; DNA: TGTGCCAGCAGTGAACGAGGGGGGGCGTGGCAGCCCCAGCATTTT
V: TRBV5-5; size: -; D: -; J: TRBJ1-5; CDR3: CASSLEGGAYQPQHF; DNA: TGTGCCAGCAGCTTGGAAGGGGGGGCGTATCAGCCCCAGCATTTT
V: TRBV5-1; size: -; D: TRBD1; J: TRBJ2-7; CDR3: CASRHGTDSREQYF; DNA: TGCGCCAGCAGACATGGGACAGACTCCCGGGAGCAGTACTTC
V: TRBV30; size: -; D: -; J: TRBJ1-5; CDR3: CAWTLDSNQPQHF; DNA: TGTGCCTGGACCCTAGACAGCAATCAGCCCCAGCATTTT
V: TRBV14; size: -; D: -; J: TRBJ1-1; CDR3: CASSQEQNTEAFF; DNA: TGTGCCAGCAGCCAAGAGCAGAACACTGAAGCTTTCTTT
V: TRBV9; size: -; D: -; J: TRBJ1-3; CDR3: CASSPVGKAGNTIYF; DNA: TGTGCCAGCAGCCCCGTGGGGAAGGCTGGAAACACCATATATTTT
V: TRBV3-1/TRBV3-2; size: few; D: TRBD2; J: TRBJ2-1; CDR3: CASSPGTSGYNEQFF; DNA: TGTGCCAGCAGCCCAGGGACTAGCGGATACAATGAGCAGTTCTTC
V: TRBV29-1; size: few; D: -; J: TRBJ2-7; CDR3: CSVKPGHYEQYF; DNA: TGCAGCGTTAAGCCGGGTCACTACGAGCAGTACTTC
V: TRBV29-1; size: -; D: -; J: TRBJ2-2; CDR3: CSAADTGELFF; DNA: TGCAGCGCCGCGGACACCGGGGAGCTGTTTTTT
V: TRBV6-1; size: -; D: -; J: TRBJ1-5; CDR3: CASSEPQVYSNQPQHF; DNA: TGTGCCAGCAGTGAACCCCAGGTCTATAGCAATCAGCCCCAGCATTTT
V: TRBV5-4; size: once; D: TRBD1; J: TRBJ2-7; CDR3: CASSFGQGIYEQYF; DNA: TGTGCCAGCAGCTTTGGACAGGGCATATACGAGCAGTACTTC
V: TRBV5-1; size: -; D: TRBD1; J: TRBJ1-1; CDR3: CASSIGGPNTEAFF; DNA: TGCGCCAGCAGCATAGGGGGCCCGAACACTGAAGCTTTCTTT
V: TRBV9; size: -; D: TRBD2; J: TRBJ2-3; CDR3: CASSVATSGGLSTDTQYF; DNA: TGTGCCAGCAGCGTAGCTACTAGCGGGGGGCTTAGCACAGATACGCAGTATTTT
V: TRBV29-1; size: -; D: -; J: TRBJ1-2; CDR3: CSVPEGTRGDGYTF; DNA: TGCAGCGTACCGGAAGGGACCAGGGGCGATGGCTACACCTTC
V: TRBV5-1; size: -; D: TRBD1; J: TRBJ2-7; CDR3: CASSLMSGQGAHEQYF; DNA: TGCGCCAGCAGCTTGATGTCGGGACAGGGGGCCCACGAGCAGTACTTC
V: TRBV5-1; size: -; D: -; J: TRBJ1-1; CDR3: CASLQSPGITEAFF; DNA: TGCGCCAGCTTGCAGAGCCCAGGGATCACTGAAGCTTTCTTT
V: TRBV20-1; size: -; D: -; J: TRBJ1-1; CDR3: CSASLGGETEAFF; DNA: TGCAGTGCTAGTTTGGGGGGCGAAACTGAAGCTTTCTTT
V: TRBV6-5; size: medium-sized; D: -; J: TRBJ1-6; CDR3: CASSYSGTLEPLHF; DNA: TGTGCCAGCAGTTACTCCGGGACACTTGAACCCCTCCACTTT